This TCR beta chain was identified in a study of response to subunit inactivated influenza vaccine. As for this clonotype: One base away lies a much larger clone, so this may be a sequencing read error.

TCRdb recomputed calls from the RT-PCR reads with MiXCR, one row per CDR3 protein. The sample shows 540,000 or so distinct CDR3 sequences, 10% to 15% of them seen only once. Germline CDR1 reads LGHNA; CDR2 reads YSLEER. This CDR3 spans 16 amino acids. The V call is TRBV4-3, the J call TRBJ2-1; 8 nucleotides align to TRBD2. The material sequenced was PBMCs from blood, taken 35 to 45 days after vaccination. This TCR derives from a man aged 50-60 years who received an inactivated influenza vaccine. The DNA for the CDR3 is TGCGCCAGCAGACAAGAAAGCGGGAGAGGGTACAATGAGCAGTTCTTC. It translates to CASRQESGRGYNEQFF.